The count of the clone carrying this TCR beta chain is one. Antigen: not known. This entry comes from a study of cytomegalovirus exposure and HLA in healthy donors. The study's findings and limits: A link between a missense DCLRE1C variant and TCR beta V- and J-gene trimming emerged from a later analysis.

Amplification used 60 Vbeta primers and 13 Jbeta primers. TCRdb keeps only in-frame clones here, not all; method: immunoSEQ multiplex PCR. This sample has some 150,000 clones, with 70% to 85% found just once. Germline CDR1 is SEHNR and CDR2 is FQNEAQ (reference sequence). The CDR3 is made up of 16 amino acids. V lost 1 base, J lost 4 bases, and 8 bases stayed unmatched. What was sequenced was PBMCs. The V call is TRBV7-9, the J call TRBJ2-5; 8 nucleotides align to TRBD2. The sequence was collected from a young man in good health and CMV-seronegative. The CDR3 sequence: CASSLETGGGGETQYF. CDR3 DNA: TGTGCCAGCAGCTTAGAAACGGGGGGGGGAGGAGAGACCCAGTACTTC.